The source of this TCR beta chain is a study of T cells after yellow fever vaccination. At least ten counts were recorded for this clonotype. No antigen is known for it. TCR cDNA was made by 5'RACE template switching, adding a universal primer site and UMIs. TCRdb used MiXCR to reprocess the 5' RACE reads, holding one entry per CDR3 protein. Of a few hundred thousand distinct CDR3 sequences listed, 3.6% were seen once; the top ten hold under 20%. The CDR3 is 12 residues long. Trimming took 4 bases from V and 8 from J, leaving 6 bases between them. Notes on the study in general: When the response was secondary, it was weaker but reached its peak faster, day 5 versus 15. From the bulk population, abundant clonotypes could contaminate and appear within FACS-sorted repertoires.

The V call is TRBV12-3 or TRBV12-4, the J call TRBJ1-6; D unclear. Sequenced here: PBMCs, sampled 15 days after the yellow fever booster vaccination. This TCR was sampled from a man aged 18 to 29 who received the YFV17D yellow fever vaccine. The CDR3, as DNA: TGTGCCAGCAGTTCAGTGGATTCACCCCTCCACTTT. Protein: CASSSVDSPLHF.